The clone carrying this TCR beta chain was picked up one time. These data come from a study of cytomegalovirus exposure and HLA in healthy donors. The PCR ran on 60 Vbeta and 13 Jbeta primers. TCRdb keeps only in-frame clones here, not all; method: immunoSEQ multiplex PCR. This table has about 110,000 clones, more than 70% appearing once. Germline CDR1 is MNHNY and CDR2 is SVGAGI (reference sequence). Trimming cost V 6 bases and J 3 bases, with 14 bases left between them. The CDR3 runs to 14 residues. Input material: PBMCs. The receptor's source is a woman in her sixties in good health and CMV-seropositive. The chain has TRBV6-6 and TRBJ1-2; a weak D match, TRBD1 (5 bases). The CDR3 DNA reads as TGTGCCAGCAGGGAGACAGTATTCTACTATGGCTACACCTTC. Translated: CASRETVFYYGYTF.